A single sample is the source of the 12 T cell receptor beta chains below, sequenced in a study of beta chain features in type 1 diabetes. The study, taken as a whole, reports: Moderate but significant shortening of TCRB CDR3s was recorded in all four CD4+ subsets from Type 1 diabetes patients.

Which antigens these TCRs recognize remains unknown. Expressed TCRB transcripts got sequenced, as all isolated RNA was reverse transcribed. TCRdb's table, derived via immunoSEQ multiplex PCR, lists solely in-frame clones and lacks some. This table holds approximately 170,000 clones, approximately 8% found once. Material: central memory CD4+ T cells from blood. The receptor set was obtained from a woman aged 40 to 55 with type 1 diabetes.

The chain couples TRBV7-8 to TRBJ1-5; no firm D call. The germline V gene encodes CDR1 SGHVS and CDR2 FQNEAQ. Trimming cost V 3 bases and J 3 bases, with 12 bases left between them. CDR3 length: 15 residues. DNA of the CDR3: TGTGCCAGCAGCTTCCAAGCAGGCCTCAATCAGCCCCAGCATTTT. This translates into CASSFQAGLNQPQHF.

This rearrangement joins TRBV9 to TRBJ2-1; TRBD2 matches 7 bases. J lost 6 bases, V lost 0 bases, and 3 bases had no gene match. Per the germline V gene, CDR1 is SGDLS and CDR2 is YYNGEE. This CDR3 is 14 amino acids long. The CDR3 loop is CASSVAGGSNEQFF. Here the CDR3 DNA reads TGTGCCAGCAGCGTAGCGGGAGGAAGCAATGAGCAGTTCTTC.

This clone was seen more than once but under ten times. V and J are TRBV13 and TRBJ2-7; a weak D match, TRBD2 (6 bases). CDR1 PRHDT and CDR2 FYEKMQ come from the germline V gene (reference sequence). V lost 5 bases and J 2 bases, leaving 16 bases between the germline ends. CDR3 length: 15 residues. Here the CDR3 DNA reads TGTGCCAGCAGCCCCCCGGGACTCCAGACCTACGAGCAGTACTTC. Protein product: CASSPPGLQTYEQYF. Based on the CDR3 plus reference TRBV13 and TRBJ2-7, the full variable domain is AAGVIQSPRHLIKEKRETATLKCYPIPRHDTVYWYQQGPGQDPQFLISFYEKMQSDKGSIPDRFSAQQFSDYHSELNMSSLELGDSALYFCASSPPGLQTYEQYFGPGTRLTVT.

The chain recombines TRBV5-6 with TRBJ2-5, with 7 bases that match TRBD1. Looked up from germline, CDR1 is SGHDT and CDR2 is YYEEEE. J lost 1 base, V lost 4 bases, and 1 base had no gene match. The CDR3 length is 13 residues. CDR3 in amino acids: CASSDRVQETQYF. As DNA, the CDR3 is TGTGCCAGCAGCGACAGGGTCCAAGAGACCCAGTACTTC.

The chain is built from TRBV7-3 and TRBJ2-3; D not certain. Germline V gene data show CDR1 as SGHTA and CDR2 as FQGTGA. V lost 0 bases and J lost 3, with 7 bases in between. The CDR3 consists of 14 residues. The CDR3 protein is CASSLTAGTDTQYF. CDR3 in DNA: TGTGCCAGCAGCTTAACGGCCGGGACAGATACGCAGTATTTT.

This clone was seen a handful of times. The gene calls are TRBV7-3 and TRBJ2-3; TRBD2 matches 8 bases. CDR3 length: 14 amino acids. Germline V gives CDR1 SGHTA, CDR2 FQGTGA. The ends lost 5 bases at V and 7 bases at J; junction bases unmatched: 8. CDR3 sequence reads: CASSTSGGVNTQYF. The CDR3 nucleotides are TGTGCCAGCAGCACTAGCGGTGGGGTAAATACGCAGTATTTT.

The sample holds a few counts of this clone. In nucleotides, the CDR3 is TGTGCCAGCAGGCCGCCCGGGACAGAAAAAGAGACCCAGTACTTC. This translates into CASRPPGTEKETQYF. This rearrangement joins TRBV6-5 to TRBJ2-5; 7 bases align to TRBD1. Germline lookup yields CDR1 MNHEY and CDR2 SVGAGI. Trimming at V came to 6 bases and at J to 3 bases, leaving 10 bases not matched to a gene. This CDR3 region has 15 residues.

This clone showed up just a few times. The rearrangement uses TRBV6-5 and TRBJ1-1; 8 bases are shared with TRBD1. The germline gives CDR1 MNHEY, CDR2 SVGAGI. This CDR3 is 15 amino acids long. The ends lost 4 bases at V and 4 bases at J; junction bases unmatched: 8. CDR3 DNA sequence: TGTGCCAGCAGTTCCTCGACAGGGGCGACCACTGAAGCTTTCTTT. It yields the protein CASSSSTGATTEAFF.

The table lists this clone with a count of one. Distinct nucleotide sequences in the sample also encode this CDR3. The chain employs TRBV5-1 and TRBJ2-5, with TRBD2 identical over 7 bases. The CDR3 is made up of 14 amino acids. Germline V lookup: CDR1 SGHRS, CDR2 YFSETQ. J gave up 1 base and V 0 bases, and 0 bases lay outside the gene matches. DNA of the CDR3: TGCGCCAGCAGCTTGGGGGGGGGCCAAGAGACCCAGTACTTC. This sequence encodes CASSLGGGQETQYF.

This chain links TRBV30 with TRBJ2-7; D is possibly TRBD1 (6 bases). CDR1 is GTSNPN and CDR2 is SVGIG in the germline V gene (reference sequence). The CDR3 extends over 14 amino acids. V lost 4 bases and J 4 bases, leaving 17 bases between the germline ends. The CDR3: CAWTTGSGSYEQYF. Written as DNA, the CDR3 is TGTGCCTGGACCACAGGGTCAGGAAGTTACGAGCAGTACTTC.

The chain couples TRBV7-7 to TRBJ2-5; 8 bases agree with TRBD2. Germline loops: CDR1 SSHAT, CDR2 FNYEAQ (reference sequence). The CDR3 extends over 13 amino acids. Trimming at V came to 5 bases and at J to 8 bases, leaving 7 bases not matched to a gene. Here the CDR3 reads CASSRSGAYTQYF. CDR3 nucleotide sequence: TGTGCCAGCAGCCGTAGCGGGGCATACACCCAGTACTTC.

Ten or more counts support this clone. This chain connects TRBV5-6 to TRBJ2-7, with 7 bases lining up with TRBD2. The CDR3 extends over 12 amino acids. Germline V gene data show CDR1 as SGHDT and CDR2 as YYEEEE. The trim removed 3 bases at V and 12 bases at J, leaving 9 bases unmatched. CDR3 in amino acids: CASSWGGSKAYF. The CDR3 DNA follows: TGTGCCAGCAGCTGGGGGGGATCTAAGGCGTACTTC.